Listed below are T cell receptor beta chains from one sample, sequenced in a study of T-cell memory formation after mild COVID-19. TCRdb reanalysed the 5' RACE reads using MiXCR and keeps one entry per CDR3 protein. The repertoire holds about 350,000 distinct CDR3 sequences, with around 28% as singletons. The sample comprised PBMCs or a T cell subset sorted from them (not recorded which). Receptors were obtained from an adult woman who had mild COVID-19 (a few samples of this study predate the infection). Cell type and time point are not known. Each CDR3 is given with its conserved first and last residue. A D gene is named only where the DNA matches it firmly. Size is omitted from some rows. Given values are once, few, many or a class for expanded clones.

j_call clone_size d_call v_call cdr3_nt cdr3_aa
TRBJ1-3 NA NA TRBV7-6 TGTGCCAGCAGCCAGACCCCCGTCATGTCTGGAAACACCATATATTTT CASSQTPVMSGNTIYF
TRBJ1-1 NA TRBD1 TRBV15 TGTGCCACCAGCAGCCCCAACTACAGGGGGAGAATTGAAGCTTTCTTT CATSSPNYRGRIEAFF
TRBJ1-2 NA TRBD1 TRBV5-5 TGTGCCAGCAGCTTTTCTCTCCAGGGGGCTAGTGGCTACACCTTC CASSFSLQGASGYTF
TRBJ2-1 few NA TRBV20-1 TGCAGTGCGGAGAGGTGGCCAGCGGGGCAGTTCTTC CSAERWPAGQFF
TRBJ2-2 few NA TRBV11-3 TGTGCCAGCGGAGGGACAACCCGAACCGGGGAGCTGTTTTTT CASGGTTRTGELFF
TRBJ1-4 NA NA TRBV12-3/TRBV12-4 TGTGCCAGCAGTGGATATTCAACTAATGAAAAACTGTTTTTT CASSGYSTNEKLFF
TRBJ2-2 NA NA TRBV30 TGTGCCTGGAGTCGGGACCTCGGCCAGCTGTTTTTT CAWSRDLGQLFF
TRBJ2-1 few TRBD2 TRBV12-3/TRBV12-4 TGTGCCAGCAGCTCCGGGACTAGCGGGGGGGCAGAGCAGTTCTTC CASSSGTSGGAEQFF
TRBJ2-2 NA NA TRBV5-6 TGTGCCAGCAGCTTTGAGTTTCGTCCGACCGGGGAGCTGTTTTTT CASSFEFRPTGELFF
TRBJ2-6 few NA TRBV7-9 TGTGCCAGCAGTGACCCTGGGGGGGCCAACGTCCTGACTTTC CASSDPGGANVLTF